Reported below is one T cell receptor beta chain. The data were obtained in a study of blood T cell repertoires in COVID-19. The V and J ends lost 5 bases and 0 bases respectively, with 12 bases between them. Germline-derived CDR1 and CDR2 are SGHTS and YDEGEE. The CDR3 is 15 amino acids. Here immunoSEQ multiplex PCR was the method, and the copy in TCRdb shows in-frame clones only, minus some. The sample has approximately 530,000 clones; about 88% are singletons. Source material: peripheral blood. The chain carries TRBV5-8 and TRBJ1-5; no definite D call. The sequence came from a woman aged 45-65 years with COVID-19, enrolled during active disease. Written as DNA, the CDR3 is TGTGCCAGCAGGCCCGCCTTCTATAGCAATCAGCCCCAGCATTTT. Amino acids: CASRPAFYSNQPQHF.